Below, 12 T cell receptor beta chains from the same sample are listed, as sequenced in a study of blood T cell repertoires in COVID-19. Measured with immunoSEQ multiplex PCR; TCRdb has only the in-frame clones, and not every one. This table holds 150,000 to 200,000 clones, approximately 80% found once. Material for sequencing was PBMCs or T cells enriched from blood (not recorded which). All receptors derive from a woman between 55 and 75 years old who had recovered from COVID-19.

The genes are TRBV5-6 and TRBJ2-5; 14 bases fit TRBD2. Germline V gene lookup returns CDR1 SGHDT and CDR2 YYEEEE. The CDR3 runs to 18 residues. Trimming took 1 base from V and 1 from J; bases not matched to a gene: 6. The CDR3 protein is CASSLTGLAGGFQETQYF. The CDR3 DNA reads as TGTGCCAGCAGCTTGACAGGACTAGCGGGGGGCTTCCAAGAGACCCAGTACTTC.

The chain carries TRBV15 and TRBJ1-5; D is ambiguous. The V end was cut by 3 bases, the J end by 6 bases, with 12 bases between. CDR3 length: 14 amino acids. Germline loops: CDR1 LNHNV, CDR2 YYDKDF (reference sequence). CDR3 sequence: CATSRTAAGQPQHF. The CDR3, as DNA: TGTGCCACCAGCAGGACGGCGGCGGGTCAGCCCCAGCATTTT.

CDR3 DNA sequence: TGTGCCAGCAGTTTATCCGGACAGGGGTACCACTATGGCTACACCTTC. Protein product: CASSLSGQGYHYGYTF. This chain links TRBV27 with TRBJ1-2, with TRBD1 matching over 9 bases. After removal of 0 bases from V and 3 bases from J, the junction contained 5 bases not matched to a gene. In germline, CDR1 is MNHEY, CDR2 SMNVEV (reference sequence). The CDR3 has 16 amino acids.

This clone has a single count. The V and J genes are TRBV24-1 and TRBJ1-2; tentative D call: TRBD1 (6 bases). Germline CDR1 KGHDR, CDR2 SFDVKD. The CDR3 runs 15 residues. V shed 4 bases and J shed 3 bases, with 14 bases lying between them. The CDR3 DNA follows: TGTGCCACCAGTGACTCCAGGGGTTGGGACTATGGCTACACCTTC. Translation: CATSDSRGWDYGYTF.

The V call is TRBV27, the J call TRBJ1-4; 7 nucleotides agree with TRBD1. Germline lookup yields CDR1 MNHEY and CDR2 SMNVEV (reference sequence). V was clipped by 6 bases and J by 0 bases; unmatched bases: 7. The CDR3 runs 16 residues. The CDR3 is CASSPYRGPTNEKLFF. The CDR3, as DNA: TGTGCCAGCAGCCCATACAGGGGCCCAACTAATGAAAAACTGTTTTTT.

V is TRBV6-6 and J is TRBJ1-5; 7 bases match TRBD1. The CDR3 sequence is 15 residues long. The J segment lost 2 bases and the V segment lost 5 bases, leaving 6 bases of the junction unmatched. Germline lookup yields CDR1 MNHNY and CDR2 SVGAGI (reference sequence). CDR3 sequence reads: CASSTRQGGNQPQHF. DNA of the CDR3: TGTGCCAGCAGTACCCGACAGGGTGGCAATCAGCCCCAGCATTTT.

This clone has ten or more counts. The chain links TRBV19 to TRBJ1-5; 9 bases are shared with TRBD1. Germline lookup yields CDR1 LNHDA and CDR2 SQIVND (reference sequence). J lost 0 bases, V lost 7 bases, and 7 bases had no gene match. The CDR3 consists of 16 residues. CDR3 in amino acids: CASTDRGVFSNQPQHF. CDR3 DNA sequence: TGTGCCAGTACGGACAGGGGAGTGTTTAGCAATCAGCCCCAGCATTTT.

The V gene is TRBV5-1, the J gene TRBJ2-1; 14 bases are a match to TRBD2. V gave up 4 bases and J gave up 6 bases; unmatched junction bases: 6. Germline loops: CDR1 SGHRS, CDR2 YFSETQ. The CDR3 sequence is 16 residues long. The CDR3 sequence: CASSRTSGGRGNEQFF. In nucleotides, the CDR3 is TGCGCCAGCAGCCGGACTAGCGGGGGGAGGGGCAATGAGCAGTTCTTC.

The J gene is TRBJ1-1, the V gene TRBV3-1 (or the pseudogene TRBV3-2); tentatively, D is TRBD1 (5 bases). The CDR3 runs to 14 residues. Germline V gene data show CDR1 as LGHDT and CDR2 as YNNKEL (reference sequence). V gave up 3 bases and J gave up 6 bases, with 14 bases separating them. CDR3 protein: CASSHLQVPAEAFF. CDR3 sequence (DNA): TGTGCCAGCAGCCATCTACAGGTCCCCGCTGAAGCTTTCTTT.

This CDR3 reads CASNLAPGDGAQPQHF. For the CDR3, the DNA is TGTGCCAGTAACCTAGCTCCAGGGGATGGAGCTCAGCCCCAGCATTTT. The gene calls are TRBV19 and TRBJ1-5; maybe TRBD1 (6 bases). Trimming stripped 7 bases from V and 6 bases from J, with 22 bases between. The CDR3 runs 16 residues. CDR1 and CDR2 from the germline V gene are LNHDA and SQIVND (reference sequence). Drawing the rest from reference TRBV19 and TRBJ1-5, the complete variable domain is DGGITQSPKYLFRKEGQNVTLSCEQNLNHDAMYWYRQDPGQGLRLIYYSQIVNDFQKGDIAEGYSVSREKKESFPLTVTSAQKNPTAFYLCASNLAPGDGAQPQHFGDGTRLSIL.

The chain carries TRBV25-1 and TRBJ1-1; 11 nucleotides match TRBD1. This CDR3 comprises 15 residues. V shed 2 bases and J 10 bases; nucleotides not matched to a gene: 9. The germline gives CDR1 MGHDK, CDR2 SYGVNS. CDR3: CASSERGQGGTGAFF. CDR3 nucleotide sequence: TGTGCCAGCAGTGAACGGGGACAGGGGGGGACAGGAGCTTTCTTT.

This clone was recorded many times. The chain employs TRBV7-8 and TRBJ1-2, with D perhaps matching TRBD1 (6 bases). Per germline, CDR1 SGHVS and CDR2 FQNEAQ. V was pared by 3 bases and J by 4 bases, with 18 bases between. This CDR3 region has 16 residues. The chain's CDR3 is CASSFTQGTAVYGYTF. CDR3 coding DNA: TGTGCCAGCAGCTTTACCCAGGGGACGGCGGTCTATGGCTACACCTTC.